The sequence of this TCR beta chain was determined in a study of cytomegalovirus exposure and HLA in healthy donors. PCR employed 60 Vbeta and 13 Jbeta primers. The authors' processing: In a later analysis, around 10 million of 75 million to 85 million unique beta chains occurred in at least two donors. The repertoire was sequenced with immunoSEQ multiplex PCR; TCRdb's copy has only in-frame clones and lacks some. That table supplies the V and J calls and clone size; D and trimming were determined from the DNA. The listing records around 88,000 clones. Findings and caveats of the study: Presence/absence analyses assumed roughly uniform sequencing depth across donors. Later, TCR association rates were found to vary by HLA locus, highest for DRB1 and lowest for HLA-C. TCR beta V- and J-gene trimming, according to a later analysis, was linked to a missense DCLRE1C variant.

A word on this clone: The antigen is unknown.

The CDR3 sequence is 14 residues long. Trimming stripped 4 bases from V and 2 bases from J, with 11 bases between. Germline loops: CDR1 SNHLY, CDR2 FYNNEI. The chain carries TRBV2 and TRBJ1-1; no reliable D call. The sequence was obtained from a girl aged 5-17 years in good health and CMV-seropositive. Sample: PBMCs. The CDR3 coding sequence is TGTGCCAGCAGTGTGGGCAAGACAAACACTGAAGCTTTCTTT. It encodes CASSVGKTNTEAFF. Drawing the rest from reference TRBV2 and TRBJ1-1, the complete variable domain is EPEVTQTPSHQVTQMGQEVILRCVPISNHLYFYWYRQILGQKVEFLVSFYNNEISEKSEIFDDQFSVERPDGSNFTLKIRSTKLEDSAMYFCASSVGKTNTEAFFGQGTRLTVV.